The 10 T cell receptor beta chains below were found in one sample sequenced in a study of T cells after yellow fever vaccination. TCRdb passed the 5' RACE reads through MiXCR, listing each CDR3 protein once. This table has about 220,000 distinct CDR3 sequences, 3.2% appearing once. This specimen consisted of CD4+ T cells sorted from PBMCs, obtained 10 days after the yellow fever booster vaccination. The origin of the receptors is a man younger than 35 who received the YFV17D yellow fever vaccine.

This clonotype was recorded at least ten times. The chain recombines TRBV5-1 with TRBJ2-7; D remains ambiguous. Germline CDR1 is SGHRS and CDR2 is YFSETQ. The CDR3 is made up of 18 amino acids. Trimming stripped 4 bases from V and 3 bases from J, with 26 bases between. The CDR3 sequence: CASSRWYLSQLGDYEQYF. The CDR3 coding sequence is TGCGCCAGCAGCCGTTGGTATCTCAGCCAATTGGGTGACTACGAGCAGTACTTC.

V and J are TRBV5-4 and TRBJ1-6; D is unclear. The CDR3 runs 14 residues. V lost 0 bases, J lost 5 bases, and 6 bases lay in between. Germline-derived CDR1 and CDR2 are SGHNT and YYREEE (reference sequence). The CDR3 loop reads CASSLERDNSPLHF. In nucleotides, the CDR3 is TGTGCCAGCAGCTTGGAACGGGATAATTCACCCCTCCACTTT.

This clonotype was observed a handful of times. V usage is TRBV7-9 and J usage is TRBJ1-1, with D hard to call. Deletions cut 0 bases from V and 0 bases from J, with 11 bases between. In germline, CDR1 is SEHNR, CDR2 FQNEAQ (reference sequence). This CDR3 is 16 amino acids long. Written as DNA, the CDR3 is TGTGCCAGCAGCTTAGCCCTTGGACGGATGAACACTGAAGCTTTCTTT. It yields the protein CASSLALGRMNTEAFF. Using reference TRBV7-9 and TRBJ1-1 for the parts outside the CDR3, the full variable domain is DTGVSQNPRHKITKRGQNVTFRCDPISEHNRLYWYRQTLGQGPEFLTYFQNEAQLEKSRLLSDRFSAERPKGSFSTLEIQRTEQGDSAMYLCASSLALGRMNTEAFFGQGTRLTVV.

V gene TRBV5-1 combines with J gene TRBJ2-5, with 12 bases fitting TRBD2. Losses at the gene ends were 0 bases for V and 7 bases for J; bases not matched to a gene: 10. The V gene's germline CDR1 is SGHRS and CDR2 YFSETQ. The length of the CDR3 is 17 residues. The CDR3 protein is CASSLGLAGASESTQYF. CDR3 bases: TGCGCCAGCAGCTTGGGACTAGCGGGGGCCTCGGAGTCGACCCAGTACTTC.

This clonotype occurred a few times. The chain has TRBV7-2 and TRBJ1-1, with a possible D match to TRBD1 (5 bases). V was shortened by 2 bases and J by 3 bases, with 10 bases between the two germline ends. Germline loops: CDR1 SGHTA, CDR2 FQGNSA. The CDR3 spans 14 residues. CDR3 region: CASSLTGGYTEAFF. The CDR3 bases are TGTGCCAGCAGCTTAACCGGGGGATACACTGAAGCTTTCTTT. The variable domain in full, completed from reference TRBV7-2 and TRBJ1-1, reads GAGVSQSPSNKVTEKGKDVELRCDPISGHTALYWYRQSLGQGLEFLIYFQGNSAPDKSGLPSDRFSAERTGGSVSTLTIQRTQQEDSAVYLCASSLTGGYTEAFFGQGTRLTVV.

This clonotype occurred many times. The CDR3 DNA follows: TGTGCCAGCAGCTTGGGCCCGGGGTTCACCTACAATGAGCAGTTCTTC. It yields the protein CASSLGPGFTYNEQFF. The genes are TRBV5-8 and TRBJ2-1, with D maybe TRBD2 (5 bases). Germline CDR1 is SGHTS and CDR2 is YDEGEE. V was cut by 0 bases and J by 2 bases, with 12 bases left in between. The CDR3 loop spans 16 amino acids.

This clonotype was recorded many times. The chain combines TRBV14 with TRBJ2-1; weak D call: TRBD2 (6 bases). With 1 base removed from V and 6 bases from J, the gap between germline ends came to 16 bases. Germline-derived CDR1 and CDR2 are SGHDN and FVKESK. There are 16 residues in the CDR3. CDR3 loop: CASSQATSRFTNEQFF. The CDR3 DNA reads as TGTGCCAGCAGCCAAGCTACTAGCCGGTTCACCAATGAGCAGTTCTTC.

The chain carries TRBV6-1 and TRBJ1-2; D unclear. CDR1 and CDR2 (germline): MNHNS, SASEGT. Trimming removed 1 base at V and 4 bases at J, with 10 bases between. This CDR3 contains 14 residues. The CDR3 region has the DNA TGTGCCAGCAGTGAAGATGGCAGCTTCTATGGCTACACCTTC. Protein sequence: CASSEDGSFYGYTF.

This clonotype was seen a handful of times. This sequence joins TRBV7-8 and TRBJ1-1; weak D call: TRBD1 (5 bases). The V end was cut by 4 bases, the J end by 3 bases, with 15 bases between. Germline V lookup: CDR1 SGHVS, CDR2 FQNEAQ. This CDR3 has 15 amino acids. DNA of the CDR3: TGTGCCAGCAGCTCCGCAGGGATTGGGTACACTGAAGCTTTCTTT. Translated, it gives CASSSAGIGYTEAFF.

This clonotype was counted many times. The rearrangement links TRBV21-1 to TRBJ1-5; no check of the table's D call, TRBD1, against the DNA was made. TRBV21-1 is a pseudogene. CDR3 length: 16 residues. The CDR3 loop is CASSASGFRGNQPQHF. The CDR3 DNA is TGTGCCAGCAGCGCTTCAGGGTTTCGGGGCAATCAGCCCCAGCATTTT.